This T cell receptor beta chain came from a study of T cells in Graves' hyperthyroidism and ophthalmopathy. This clonotype was recorded at least ten times. Germline-derived CDR1 and CDR2 are ENHRY and SYGVKD. Germline trimming cut 1 base from V and 5 bases from J; bases unmatched to any gene: 7. This CDR3 comprises 16 residues. Amplified TCR beta CDR3 regions came from RNA transcripts. The primer set for the first-round RT-PCR of the TCR CDR3 was HTBI. TCRdb re-analysed the multiplex PCR reads in MiXCR, keeping a single row per CDR3 protein. The sample has about 130,000 distinct CDR3 sequences, around 20% seen once.

The clonotype was recovered from a woman aged 50 to 65 with Graves' hyperthyroidism that later progressed to Graves' ophthalmopathy. Material for sequencing was blood. The chain combines TRBV10-3 with TRBJ2-2; 7 bases map to TRBD1. CDR3 DNA: TGTGCCATCAGTGAGTTCGGGACAGAGGGTACCGGGGAGCTGTTTTTT. It specifies CAISEFGTEGTGELFF.